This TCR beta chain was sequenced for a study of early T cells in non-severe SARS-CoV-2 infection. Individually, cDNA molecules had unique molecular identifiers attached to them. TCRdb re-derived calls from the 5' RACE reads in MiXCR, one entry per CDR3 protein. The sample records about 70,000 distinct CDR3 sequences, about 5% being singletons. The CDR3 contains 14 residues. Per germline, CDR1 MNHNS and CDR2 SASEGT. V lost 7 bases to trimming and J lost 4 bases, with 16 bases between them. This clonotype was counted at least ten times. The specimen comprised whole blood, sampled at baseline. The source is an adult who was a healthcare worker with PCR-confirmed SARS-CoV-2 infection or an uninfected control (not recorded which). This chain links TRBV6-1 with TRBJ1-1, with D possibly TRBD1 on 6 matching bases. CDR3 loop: CASTKRGGPTEAFF. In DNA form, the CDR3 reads TGTGCCAGCACCAAAAGGGGGGGGCCCACTGAAGCTTTCTTT.